These 27 T cell receptor beta chains originate from one sample sequenced in a study of identifying expanded T cells in peripheral blood. TCRdb's table, derived via immunoSEQ multiplex PCR, lists solely in-frame clones and lacks some. The sample records under 100,000 clones, 70% to 90% being singletons. What was sequenced was blood. The receptors originated from a person aged 18 to 70 in good health.

J is TRBJ2-1 and V is TRBV18; D remains unclear. CDR1 and CDR2 from the germline V gene are KGHSH and LQKENI. The CDR3 extends over 16 amino acids. Trimming shortened V by 2 bases and J by 3 bases, and 14 bases separated the two germline ends. The CDR3 DNA reads as TGTGCCAGCTCACCAGAGTTTTTCAGCCACTACAATGAGCAGTTCTTC. This sequence encodes CASSPEFFSHYNEQFF.

The chain is built from TRBV11-2 and TRBJ2-3; 8 bases line up with TRBD1. This CDR3 region has 14 residues. CDR1 is SGHAT, CDR2 FQNNGV, per germline. With V trimmed by 5 bases and J by 3 bases, 4 bases remained unmatched. The CDR3 DNA reads as TGTGCCAGCAGCCGCGGACAGGGAACAGATACGCAGTATTTT. Translation gives CASSRGQGTDTQYF.

This rearrangement joins TRBV30 to TRBJ1-6; 7 nucleotides agree with TRBD1. The V gene's germline CDR1 is GTSNPN and CDR2 SVGIG (reference sequence). There are 12 residues in the CDR3. The J segment lost 14 bases and the V segment lost 1 base, leaving 5 bases of the junction unmatched. In DNA form, the CDR3 reads TGTGCCTGGAGTGGACAGGGATTCACCCTCCACTTT. This encodes CAWSGQGFTLHF.

The rearrangement uses TRBV6-6 and TRBJ1-2; D is possibly TRBD1 (5 bases). V lost 6 bases and J 7 bases, leaving 18 bases between the germline ends. This CDR3 spans 14 amino acids. The germline CDR1 and CDR2 sequences are MNHNY and SVGAGI (reference sequence). The CDR3 loop is CASRMQKPGAGYTF. CDR3 coding DNA: TGTGCCAGCAGAATGCAGAAACCTGGGGCTGGCTACACCTTC.

The chain has TRBV30 and TRBJ2-7, with D possibly being TRBD2 (5 bases). Germline assignment: CDR1 GTSNPN and CDR2 SVGIG (reference sequence). The CDR3 extends over 15 amino acids. V was cut by 4 bases and J by 4 bases, with 20 bases left in between. In DNA form, the CDR3 reads TGTGCCTGGAATCCCGCTGGAGGTAATAGTTACGAGCAGTACTTC. This sequence encodes CAWNPAGGNSYEQYF.

The genes are TRBV7-6 and TRBJ2-7, with 7 bases matching TRBD2. The CDR3 runs to 14 residues. V lost 1 base and J lost 4; bases outside the gene matches: 4. Per the germline V gene, CDR1 is SGHVS and CDR2 is FNYEAQ. As DNA, the CDR3 is TGTGCCAGCAGCTTAGGACTAGCCAATTACGAGCAGTACTTC. Translation gives CASSLGLANYEQYF.

CDR3 region: CASSQTPGQLQETQYF. In DNA form, the CDR3 reads TGCGCCAGCAGCCAGACCCCGGGACAGCTACAAGAGACCCAGTACTTC. The gene calls are TRBV4-1 and TRBJ2-5; TRBD1 agrees at 7 bases. Germline trimming cut 3 bases from V and 2 bases from J; bases unmatched to any gene: 9. Germline assignment: CDR1 MGHRA and CDR2 YSYEKL. The CDR3 spans 16 residues.

This clone has a single count. The chain links TRBV9 to TRBJ1-1, with D uncertain. This CDR3 has 14 residues. In germline, CDR1 is SGDLS, CDR2 YYNGEE. Between the trimmed V and J ends, which lost 4 bases and 0 bases, there was a span of 10 bases. Here the CDR3 reads CASSPDNMNTEAFF. CDR3 DNA sequence: TGTGCCAGCAGCCCTGACAATATGAACACTGAAGCTTTCTTT.

The chain couples TRBV30 to TRBJ2-2, with D possibly matching TRBD1 (5 bases). Trimming stripped 4 bases from V and 3 bases from J, with 9 bases between. The CDR3 contains 13 residues. Germline assignment: CDR1 GTSNPN and CDR2 SVGIG (reference sequence). CDR3 protein: CAWTPGYTGELFF. In DNA form, the CDR3 reads TGTGCCTGGACCCCAGGGTACACCGGGGAGCTGTTTTTT.

V is TRBV2 and J is TRBJ1-1; tentative D call: TRBD1 (5 bases). CDR1 and CDR2 (germline): SNHLY, FYNNEI. V shed 4 bases and J shed 11 bases, with 14 bases lying between them. The CDR3 is made up of 12 amino acids. CDR3 in DNA: TGTGCCAGCAGTGTTAAGGGGACGGAGGCTTTCTTT. It encodes CASSVKGTEAFF.

The V gene is TRBV5-1, the J gene TRBJ2-5; 7 bases are shared with TRBD2. CDR1 SGHRS and CDR2 YFSETQ come from the germline V gene. The junction had 6 bases not matched to a gene; V was cut back by 6 bases and J by 1 base. This CDR3 is 14 amino acids long. CDR3 sequence (DNA): TGCGCCAGCACCAAGCGGGGCCCCCAAGAGACCCAGTACTTC. It translates to CASTKRGPQETQYF.

The chain uses TRBV6-6 and TRBJ2-7; D gene uncertain. This CDR3 spans 13 amino acids. Per the germline V gene, CDR1 is MNHNY and CDR2 is SVGAGI (reference sequence). V was shortened by 0 bases and J by 3 bases, with 6 bases between the two germline ends. In DNA form, the CDR3 reads TGTGCCAGCAGTTACTCGCCAGACTACGAGCAGTACTTC. Amino acids: CASSYSPDYEQYF.

The gene calls are TRBV5-5 and TRBJ1-2, with a tentative D call TRBD1 (5 bases). Germline CDR1 and CDR2: SGHKS and YYEKEE (reference sequence). V lost 1 base, J lost 7 bases, and 11 bases lay in between. The CDR3 loop spans 13 amino acids. In DNA, the CDR3 is TGTGCCAGCAGCTTGTACCAGGGAAGTGGCTACACCTTC. It is translated as CASSLYQGSGYTF. The full variable domain, in which reference TRBV5-5 and TRBJ1-2 provide the parts outside the CDR3, is DAGVTQSPTHLIKTRGQQVTLRCSPISGHKSVSWYQQVLGQGPQFIFQYYEKEERGRGNFPDRFSARQFPNYSSELNVNALLLGDSALYLCASSLYQGSGYTFGSGTRLTVV.

This sequence joins TRBV28 and TRBJ2-5; 9 bases match TRBD1. Germline V CDR1 and CDR2: MDHEN, SYDVKM. The CDR3 sequence is 18 residues long. V lost 5 bases and J lost 2; bases outside the gene matches: 15. CDR3 sequence: CASSRRRDRVTRQETQYF. The CDR3 DNA reads TGTGCCAGCAGTAGGAGGAGGGACAGGGTAACCCGACAAGAGACCCAGTACTTC. Together with reference TRBV28 and TRBJ2-5, the CDR3 gives the full variable domain: DVKVTQSSRYLVKRTGEKVFLECVQDMDHENMFWYRQDPGLGLRLIYFSYDVKMKEKGDIPEGYSVSREKKERFSLILESASTNQTSMYLCASSRRRDRVTRQETQYFGPGTRLLVL.

The chain combines TRBV11-1 with TRBJ2-3, with D tentatively TRBD2 (6 bases). V was clipped by 4 bases and J by 5 bases, with 10 bases between them. The CDR3 extends over 13 amino acids. Germline CDR1 is SGHAT and CDR2 is FQDESV (reference sequence). The CDR3 loop is CASSSTSLDTQYF. CDR3 DNA: TGTGCCAGCAGCTCGACTAGTCTAGATACGCAGTATTTT.

For the CDR3, the DNA is TGTGCCAGCCGATCTATACAGAACACTGAAGCTTTCTTT. It is translated as CASRSIQNTEAFF. The gene calls are TRBV2 and TRBJ1-1, with unresolved D. The V gene lost 8 bases and the J gene lost 1 base, with 11 bases spanning the gap. The germline V gene encodes CDR1 SNHLY and CDR2 FYNNEI. The CDR3 spans 13 residues.

V and J are TRBV5-1 and TRBJ1-1; D remains unclear. V gave up 0 bases and J gave up 0 bases, with 9 bases separating them. The CDR3 covers 15 residues. The germline gives CDR1 SGHRS, CDR2 YFSETQ. CDR3 coding DNA: TGCGCCAGCAGCTTGGGTGCAGATCTGAACACTGAAGCTTTCTTT. It encodes CASSLGADLNTEAFF. Supplemented by reference TRBV5-1 and TRBJ1-1, the full variable domain reads KAGVTQTPRYLIKTRGQQVTLSCSPISGHRSVSWYQQTPGQGLQFLFEYFSETQRNKGNFPGRFSGRQFSNSRSEMNVSTLELGDSALYLCASSLGADLNTEAFFGQGTRLTVV.

A few counts support this clone. The gene calls are TRBV19 and TRBJ1-2; no firm D call. Germline V lookup: CDR1 LNHDA, CDR2 SQIVND (reference sequence). This CDR3 region has 14 residues. Trimming removed 7 bases at V and 5 bases at J, with 17 bases between. The CDR3 sequence: CASTPLDFLYGYTF. The DNA of the CDR3 is TGTGCCAGTACCCCCCTGGACTTCTTATATGGCTACACCTTC.

The V gene is TRBV7-8, the J gene TRBJ1-4, with a weak D call TRBD1 (6 bases). The germline gives CDR1 SGHVS, CDR2 FQNEAQ. The CDR3 length is 16 residues. The germline V and J ends were trimmed by 5 bases and 5 bases, with 18 bases remaining between them. In DNA, the CDR3 is TGTGCCAGCAGCCCAGGACAGTCGGGGGCCAATGAAAAACTGTTTTTT. This codes for CASSPGQSGANEKLFF.

The V gene is TRBV7-9, the J gene TRBJ2-7, with 8 nucleotides matching TRBD1. The germline V gene has CDR1 SEHNR and CDR2 FQNEAQ (reference sequence). V dropped 4 bases and J dropped 7; count of bases not matched to a gene: 9. This CDR3 contains 14 residues. The CDR3 nucleotides are TGTGCCAGCAGCTGGACAGGGATTCTGGGGGAGCAGTACTTC. Its translation is CASSWTGILGEQYF.

The genes are TRBV5-8 and TRBJ2-2; D is ambiguous. The germline CDR1 and CDR2 sequences are SGHTS and YDEGEE. The V gene lost 5 bases and the J gene lost 3 bases, with 5 bases spanning the gap. The CDR3 has 12 residues. The CDR3 is CASSSDTGELFF. The CDR3 DNA reads as TGTGCCAGCAGTTCCGACACCGGGGAGCTGTTTTTT.

The V and J genes are TRBV2 and TRBJ2-7; maybe TRBD1 (5 bases). Germline CDR1 is SNHLY and CDR2 is FYNNEI. Trimming cost V 8 bases and J 0 bases, with 17 bases left between them. The CDR3 extends over 15 amino acids. The CDR3 reads CASQQEPQFSYEQYF. The CDR3, as DNA: TGTGCCAGCCAACAGGAACCTCAATTCTCCTACGAGCAGTACTTC. Full variable domain (rest looked up from reference TRBV2 and TRBJ2-7): EPEVTQTPSHQVTQMGQEVILRCVPISNHLYFYWYRQILGQKVEFLVSFYNNEISEKSEIFDDQFSVERPDGSNFTLKIRSTKLEDSAMYFCASQQEPQFSYEQYFGPGTRLTVT.

The V gene is TRBV19, the J gene TRBJ1-1; 7 nucleotides match TRBD1. Germline trimming cut 2 bases from V and 11 bases from J; bases unmatched to any gene: 11. The germline V gene has CDR1 LNHDA and CDR2 SQIVND (reference sequence). This CDR3 contains 14 residues. CDR3 sequence reads: CASSINPRGPWAFF. In DNA, the CDR3 is TGTGCCAGTAGTATAAATCCAAGGGGGCCTTGGGCTTTCTTT.

V and J are TRBV4-3 and TRBJ2-7, with D hard to call. The germline V gene encodes CDR1 LGHNA and CDR2 YSLEER. The CDR3 consists of 15 residues. V was clipped by 1 base and J by 0 bases, with 10 bases between them. The CDR3, as DNA: TGCGCCAGCAGCCAAGCCGGGCTAACCTCCTACGAGCAGTACTTC. It codes for CASSQAGLTSYEQYF.

The V call is TRBV25-1, the J call TRBJ2-3, with 7 bases lining up with TRBD1. Germline CDR1 and CDR2: MGHDK and SYGVNS. This CDR3 is built from 16 residues. V was clipped by 6 bases and J by 2 bases; unmatched bases: 11. CDR3 bases: TGTGCCAGCAGCGAAGCCGGGACAGCCGACACAGATACGCAGTATTTT. It yields the protein CASSEAGTADTDTQYF.

The rearrangement links TRBV10-3 to TRBJ1-3, with no clear D. Looked up from germline, CDR1 is ENHRY and CDR2 is SYGVKD. V lost 5 bases and J lost 0, with 11 bases in between. This CDR3 contains 15 residues. The CDR3 is CAISLTQFSGNTIYF. As DNA, the CDR3 is TGTGCCATCAGTCTCACGCAGTTCTCTGGAAACACCATATATTTT.

The rearrangement links TRBV5-1 to TRBJ2-1, with 9 nucleotides matching TRBD2. V lost 4 bases, J lost 1 base, and 6 bases stayed unmatched. This CDR3 is built from 16 residues. CDR1 is SGHRS, CDR2 YFSETQ, per germline. CDR3 coding DNA: TGCGCCAGCAGCGGAGCTAGCGGGGATTCCTACAATGAGCAGTTCTTC. It is translated as CASSGASGDSYNEQFF.